The rows below give T cell receptor beta chains drawn from one sample of a study of persistence of HIV-infected CD4 T cells. Antigens of these TCRs are unknown. Produced via immunoSEQ multiplex PCR; TCRdb's table is partial and in-frame only. The table lists tens of thousands of clones, approximately 70% of them singletons. The sample in question was CD4+ T cells sorted from PBMCs after roughly 18-hour stimulation, obtained from a patient who received antiretroviral therapy. These receptors originate from an adult man with HIV who was CMV-seropositive. The CDR3 runs from the conserved cysteine through the conserved F or W. The D gene is left open where the match is weak. Clone size is given for some rows only: seen once, a few or many times, or a class if the clone is expanded.

v_call,j_call,clone_size,d_call,cdr3_nt,cdr3_aa
TRBV2,TRBJ2-3,NA,TRBD1,TGTGCCAGCAGGACCGGGACAGGGGGCACAGATACGCAGTATTTT,CASRTGTGGTDTQYF
TRBV6-5,TRBJ2-3,NA,TRBD1,TGTGCCAGCACCAGACAGGGGCGAATCGATACGCAGTATTTT,CASTRQGRIDTQYF
TRBV11-3,TRBJ2-1,NA,NA,TGTGCCAGCAGCTTAAACAGGGAAAATGAGCAGTTCTTC,CASSLNRENEQFF
TRBV28,TRBJ1-6,NA,TRBD1,TGTGCCAGCAGTCCGGGACAGCGGCTCTCACCCCTCCACTTT,CASSPGQRLSPLHF
TRBV28,TRBJ2-3,once,TRBD2,TGTGCCAGCAGTTTAATCCTAGCGGGGGCTCACACAGATACGCAGTATTTT,CASSLILAGAHTDTQYF
TRBV7-2,TRBJ1-1,NA,NA,TGTGCCAGCAGCTTGAGGGGGAGTACGGTGAACACTGAAGCTTTCTTT,CASSLRGSTVNTEAFF
TRBV24-1,TRBJ2-1,NA,TRBD2,TGTGCCACCAGTGATTTACCCGCCGGGACTAGCGGGGGGGCCACCGGTGAGCAGTTCTTC,CATSDLPAGTSGGATGEQFF
TRBV7-3,TRBJ2-7,NA,NA,TGTGCCAGCAGCGAATACTTGGATCCCTACGAGCAGTACTTC,CASSEYLDPYEQYF
TRBV28,TRBJ1-3,NA,NA,TGTGCCAGCAGTTTTTCCCGAAACACCATATATTTT,CASSFSRNTIYF
TRBV6-5,TRBJ2-7,medium-sized,TRBD1,TGTGCCCTCAGTATAGGACAGGGGGCCTACGAGCAGTACTTC,CALSIGQGAYEQYF
TRBV5-4,TRBJ2-1,NA,TRBD1,TGTGCCAGCAGCTTACAGGGGGCGAGTTACAATGAGCAGTTCTTC,CASSLQGASYNEQFF
TRBV7-7,TRBJ2-2,NA,NA,TGTGCCAGCAGCCCGGGGGCCCAGGTCACCGGGGAGCTGTTTTTT,CASSPGAQVTGELFF
TRBV3-1/TRBV3-2,TRBJ1-2,NA,TRBD1,TGTGCCAGCAGCCAAGCGTACAGGGGAAGGAGCTATGGCTACACCTTC,CASSQAYRGRSYGYTF
TRBV6-1,TRBJ1-1,NA,NA,TGTGCCAGCAGTGAAGGGGTGATAGGGCAAACTGAAGCTTTCTTT,CASSEGVIGQTEAFF
TRBV6-5,TRBJ2-7,NA,TRBD2,TGTGCCAGCACTGGGGTGCGGGGGACGTACTACGAGCAGTACTTC,CASTGVRGTYYEQYF
TRBV5-1,TRBJ1-6,few,TRBD1,TGCGCCAGCAGCTTGGGACAGGGTGACTCACCCCTCCACTTT,CASSLGQGDSPLHF
TRBV7-9,TRBJ1-1,few,NA,TGTGCCAGCAGCCCGATGGGCCGGCCTGCTTTCTTT,CASSPMGRPAFF
TRBV9,TRBJ2-7,NA,TRBD1,TGTGCCAGCAGCGAGGGGACAGGCTCCTACGAGCAGTACTTC,CASSEGTGSYEQYF
TRBV7-9,TRBJ1-6,NA,TRBD1,TGTGCCAGCAGCTCGCGACAGGGAGGCGATTCACCCCTCCACTTT,CASSSRQGGDSPLHF
TRBV19,TRBJ1-2,few,NA,TGTGCCAGTAGTCCCCGAACAGGCTCCCTAGGCTACACCTTC,CASSPRTGSLGYTF
TRBV3-1/TRBV3-2,TRBJ2-1,NA,NA,TGTGCCAGCACCCCAGGGGGGGGGTACAATGAGCAGTTCTTC,CASTPGGGYNEQFF
TRBV2,TRBJ2-1,once,NA,TGTGCCAGCAGTGAAGAAGGGTTCAGTGAGCAGTTCTTC,CASSEEGFSEQFF
TRBV5-5,TRBJ1-2,NA,NA,TGTGCCAGCAGCTTGGCTTTCAACTATGGCTACACCTTC,CASSLAFNYGYTF
TRBV21-1,TRBJ2-7,NA,NA,TGTGCCAGCAGCAGTCAGAGACCGGGACAGGGAGGGGAGCAGTACTTC,CASSSQRPGQGGEQYF
TRBV27,TRBJ2-6,NA,NA,TGTGCCAGCACCATCACAGGGACAGGGGCCAACGTCCTGACTTTC,CASTITGTGANVLTF
TRBV7-2,TRBJ2-2,medium-sized,NA,TGTGCCAGCAGCTTGACAGCGAACACCGGGGAGCTGTTTTTT,CASSLTANTGELFF
TRBV24-1,TRBJ1-2,NA,TRBD1,TGTGCCACCAGTGATCGCTCGACAGGGAACTATGGCTACACCTTC,CATSDRSTGNYGYTF
TRBV20-1,TRBJ1-3,NA,NA,TGCAGTGCTAGTGCGGGGGGACGTGGAAACACCATATATTTT,CSASAGGRGNTIYF
TRBV9,TRBJ2-1,NA,TRBD1,TGTGCCAGCAGCCCATCTCCGGACAGGGGAGGCAAGGAGCAGTTCTTC,CASSPSPDRGGKEQFF